The T cell receptor beta chain described here comes from a study of blood T cells in healthy people across ages. V was pared by 1 base and J by 0 bases, with 9 bases between. Germline V lookup: CDR1 SGHKS, CDR2 YYEKEE (reference sequence). This CDR3 has 15 amino acids. The authors ran a second PCR of about 7 to 11 cycles using a sample-barcoded 5' primer and a J-beta primer mix. Each cDNA molecule carried a tag from a template-switch adaptor that contained 12 random nucleotides. TCRdb reanalysed the 5' RACE reads using MiXCR and keeps one entry per CDR3 protein. The table has hundreds of thousands of distinct CDR3 sequences, more than 20% seen once.

The sample taken for sequencing was blood. The sequence derives from a man in his 70s in good health. The chain joins TRBV5-5 to TRBJ2-3, with D perhaps matching TRBD2 (5 bases). CDR3 sequence (DNA): TGTGCCAGCAGCTTGTGGGAGTCTAGCACAGATACGCAGTATTTT. This gives the protein CASSLWESSTDTQYF.